The 13 T cell receptor beta chains reported below all come from one sample, sequenced in a study of T cells in Graves' hyperthyroidism and ophthalmopathy. Regions amplified from RNA transcripts were the TCR beta CDR3 regions. The TCR CDR3 first-round RT-PCR relied on the HTBI primer set. MiXCR, applied by TCRdb to the multiplex PCR reads, yields one record per CDR3 protein. The sample contains about 840,000 distinct CDR3 sequences, roughly 37% of which appear only once. Sample: blood. The receptors stem from a man in his late teens or twenties with Graves' hyperthyroidism.

The chain carries TRBV10-3 and TRBJ1-2, with 7 bases aligning to TRBD1. V shed 11 bases, J shed 3 bases, and the junction held 9 bases outside the gene matches. The CDR3 is 13 amino acids. Germline V gives CDR1 ENHRY, CDR2 SYGVKD. DNA of the CDR3: TGTGCCGGACAGGACAACGCATACTATGGCTACACCTTC. It is translated as CAGQDNAYYGYTF.

In the case of this clonotype: A much larger clone differs from this one at a single base, so this may be a read error. The chain links TRBV5-1 to TRBJ1-2; TRBD1 matches 9 bases. The germline gives CDR1 SGHRS, CDR2 YFSETQ. This CDR3 region has 15 residues. CDR3 protein: CASSVGRDRVYDYTF. The CDR3 nucleotides are TGCGCCAGCAGCGTCGGACGGGACAGGGTTTATGACTACACCTTC. The full variable domain, completed using reference TRBV5-1 and TRBJ1-2, is KAGVTQTPRYLIKTRGQQVTLSCSPISGHRSVSWYQQTPGQGLQFLFEYFSETQRNKGNFPGRFSGRQFSNSRSEMNVSTLELGDSALYLCASSVGRDRVYDYTFGSGTRLTVV.

This clonotype was observed at least ten times. At one boundary the junction diverges from the germline segment, which might be a read error. The chain uses TRBV19 and TRBJ2-7, with TRBD1 matching 8 bases. The CDR3 contains 12 residues. Germline V gives CDR1 LNHDA, CDR2 SQIVND (reference sequence). The CDR3 nucleotides are TGCGCCTCCCGGGACAGGTCCTACGAGCAGTACTTC. As protein: CASRDRSYEQYF.

This clonotype was found many times. The gene calls are TRBV19 and TRBJ1-1, with a tentative D call TRBD1 (6 bases). From germline, CDR1 is LNHDA and CDR2 SQIVND (reference sequence). V was pared by 0 bases and J by 5 bases, with 10 bases between. There are 14 residues in the CDR3. CDR3 nucleotide sequence: TGTGCCAGTAGTATAGATCTAGGGGGGACTGAAGCTTTCTTT. Translated: CASSIDLGGTEAFF.

The chain recombines TRBV15 with TRBJ1-5; no definite D call. This CDR3 spans 14 amino acids. From germline, CDR1 is LNHNV and CDR2 YYDKDF (reference sequence). The V end was cut by 1 base, the J end by 9 bases, with 13 bases between. The CDR3, as DNA: TGTGCCACCAGCAGAGCGTCGGGCGACGGGCCCCAGCATTTT. It specifies CATSRASGDGPQHF.

The rearrangement links TRBV20-1 to TRBJ2-7; D unclear. The CDR3 runs 11 residues. V was pared by 7 bases and J by 1 base, with 8 bases between. Germline CDR1 reads DFQATT; CDR2 reads SNEGSKA (reference sequence). Here the CDR3 reads CSGAISYEQYF. The CDR3, as DNA: TGCAGTGGGGCGATTTCCTACGAGCAGTACTTC.

This clonotype was observed many times. V is TRBV7-9 and J is TRBJ1-2, with TRBD1 as a possible D gene (6 bases). Trimming pared 3 bases from V and 13 bases from J, leaving 12 bases between. From germline, CDR1 is SEHNR and CDR2 FQNEAQ (reference sequence). The CDR3 loop spans 11 amino acids. The CDR3 coding sequence is TGTGCCAGCAGCTTGGGGGCAGGATCCACCTTC. The encoded protein is CASSLGAGSTF.

This clonotype has at least ten counts. The CDR3 DNA reads TGCGCCAGCGGGGACCAGAACACTGAAGCTTTCTTT. Protein: CASGDQNTEAFF. V usage is TRBV5-1 and J usage is TRBJ1-1; TRBD1 is a possible D gene (5 bases). CDR1 SGHRS and CDR2 YFSETQ come from the germline V gene. The CDR3 length is 12 residues. V was clipped by 7 bases and J by 1 base, with 8 bases between them.

This chain uses TRBV29-1 with TRBJ1-1; TRBD1 is a possible D gene (6 bases). Germline CDR1 is SQVTM and CDR2 is ANQGSEA. V shed 3 bases and J shed 0 bases, with 14 bases lying between them. The CDR3 runs to 15 residues. The chain's CDR3 is CSVDTPGQLNTEAFF. CDR3 in DNA: TGCAGCGTTGACACCCCGGGACAACTGAACACTGAAGCTTTCTTT.

This clonotype was seen at least ten times. The V and J genes are TRBV2 and TRBJ1-1, with TRBD1 matching over 7 bases. This CDR3 is built from 15 residues. The ends lost 0 bases at V and 4 bases at J; junction bases unmatched: 5. Germline CDR1 is SNHLY and CDR2 is FYNNEI. The CDR3 spells CASSEALQGTTEAFF. The CDR3 nucleotides read TGTGCCAGCAGTGAAGCGTTACAGGGGACCACTGAAGCTTTCTTT.

A note on this clonotype: At one boundary the junction diverges from the germline segment, which might be a read error. This chain links TRBV5-4 with TRBJ2-3; 10 nucleotides agree with TRBD2. The CDR3 consists of 12 residues. Germline loops: CDR1 SGHNT, CDR2 YYREEE (reference sequence). The CDR3 DNA sequence: TGTGCCAGCAGCACGACCGGGACTAGCGTACTTTTT. Encoded protein: CASSTTGTSVLF.

The sample holds many counts of this clonotype. The CDR3 coding sequence is TGTGCCAGTAGTGTCGACAGGGGGGCGGGGGCCAACGTCCTGACTTTC. It specifies CASSVDRGAGANVLTF. This chain links TRBV19 with TRBJ2-6; 9 bases map to TRBD1. The CDR3 has 16 amino acids. The V gene's germline CDR1 is LNHDA and CDR2 SQIVND (reference sequence). Unmatched junction bases numbered 6, after V lost 5 bases and J lost 4 bases.

This clonotype was observed a single time. V and J are TRBV20-1 and TRBJ1-2; a possible D gene is TRBD1 (5 bases). CDR1 DFQATT and CDR2 SNEGSKA come from the germline V gene (reference sequence). The V gene lost 6 bases and the J gene lost 13 bases, with 21 bases spanning the gap. The CDR3 loop spans 12 amino acids. CDR3 amino acids: CSAKPGLSGLTF. The DNA of the CDR3 is TGCAGTGCCAAACCGGGACTCAGCGGTCTCACCTTC.